This TCR beta chain was profiled in a study of OX40 agonist ivuxolimab in advanced cancers. The overall study: Dose-escalation patients were diagnosed with hepatocellular carcinoma, melanoma, renal cell cancer or head and neck cancer. The study's findings and limits: Low normalized T-cell clonal expansion was also seen in some nonresponders. Expanded clones belonging to CD8+ T cells outnumbered, on average, those of CD4+.

Germline-derived CDR1 and CDR2 are MNHEY and SVGAGI. The V gene lost 2 bases and the J gene lost 7 bases, with 12 bases spanning the gap. This CDR3 region has 14 residues. Autoimmune disease history or systemic immunosuppression excluded patients. The protocol was immunoSEQ multiplex PCR, while the TCRdb copy is restricted to in-frame clones and leaves out a portion. The sample records roughly 100,000 clones, just under 95% being singletons. Comments on this clone: Antigen specificity is unknown.

The chain links TRBV6-5 to TRBJ1-5; a weak D match, TRBD1 (5 bases). The sequences come from CD4+ or CD8+ T cells sorted from blood, collected in a trial of the OX40 agonist ivuxolimab. This TCR was recovered from an adult with an advanced solid tumor such as melanoma, head and neck, liver or kidney cancer. The CDR3 reads CASSYGRGGQPQHF. The CDR3 DNA reads TGTGCCAGCAGTTACGGGAGGGGAGGACAGCCCCAGCATTTT.